This is a list of T cell receptor beta chains from one sample in a study of CD8+CD57+ T cells in acquired aplastic anemia. MiXCR was run by TCRdb on the reads, yielding one entry per CDR3 protein. The profile shows about 190,000 distinct CDR3 sequences, roughly half of them singletons. The sample consisted of sorted CD4+, CD8+, or CD8+CD57+ T cells (not recorded which) from PBMCs. The receptors shown here come from a human donor in good health, serving as a control. Both conserved end residues are part of each CDR3. Each record gives: clone size, V gene, D gene, J gene, CDR3 protein, CDR3 DNA. A D gene is named only where the DNA matches it firmly. The listing skips clone size in some rows; elsewhere it reads once, few, many or a size class.

.	TRBV15	.	TRBJ2-7	CATANSYEQYF	TGTGCCACCGCCAACTCCTACGAGCAGTACTTC
many	TRBV12-3/TRBV12-4	.	TRBJ1-1	CASRLGLLNTEAFF	TGTGCCAGCAGACTCGGACTCTTGAACACTGAAGCTTTCTTT
many	TRBV25-1	TRBD1	TRBJ1-5	CASSAPPGQGHWGNQPQHF	TGTGCCAGCAGTGCTCCCCCCGGACAGGGGCATTGGGGCAATCAGCCCCAGCATTTT
.	TRBV9	TRBD1	TRBJ2-1	CASSHGQGWNEQFF	TGTGCCAGCAGCCACGGACAGGGGTGGAATGAGCAGTTCTTC
many	TRBV2	TRBD1	TRBJ2-7	CASSEGQGRTYEQYF	TGTGCCAGCAGTGAAGGACAGGGTAGGACCTACGAGCAGTACTTC
few	TRBV14	.	TRBJ2-7	CASSPADF	TGTGCCAGCAGCCCGGCGGACTTT
many	TRBV30	TRBD1	TRBJ2-5	CAGQGLGETQYF	TGTGCCGGACAGGGGTTGGGGGAGACCCAGTACTTC
.	TRBV11-2	.	TRBJ2-5	CASSLVPSLRETQYF	TGTGCCAGCAGCTTAGTTCCAAGCCTCAGGGAGACCCAGTACTTC
once	TRBV15	TRBD1	TRBJ1-3	CATSRDQGAGNTIYF	TGTGCCACCAGCAGAGATCAGGGGGCGGGAAACACCATATATTTT
.	TRBV10-2	.	TRBJ2-3	CASSESSGTDTQYF	TGCGCCAGCAGTGAGTCGAGTGGAACAGATACGCAGTATTTT
.	TRBV4-3	.	TRBJ1-3	CASSPAAGTVNTIYF	TGCGCCAGCAGCCCTGCGGCCGGCACTGTGAACACCATATATTTT
.	TRBV15	.	TRBJ2-7	CATSRDWTYGQYF	TGCGCCACCAGTAGGGATTGGACGTACGGGCAGTACTTC
.	TRBV20-1	.	TRBJ1-6	CSAHFPGANSPLHF	TGCAGTGCTCACTTTCCAGGGGCCAATTCACCCCTCCACTTT
.	TRBV10-3	TRBD1	TRBJ2-5	CAISGGQGRGETQYF	TGTGCCATCAGTGGAGGACAGGGTCGTGGGGAGACCCAGTACTTC
once	TRBV10-2	.	TRBJ1-1	CASSESGAEAFF	TGCGCCAGCAGTGAGTCGGGGGCTGAAGCTTTCTTT
.	TRBV20-1	.	TRBJ1-6	CSARGQEANSPLHF	TGCAGTGCTAGGGGTCAGGAGGCTAATTCACCCCTCCACTTT